What follows are 21 T cell receptor beta chains derived from one specimen sequenced in a study of blood T cell repertoires in COVID-19. Here immunoSEQ multiplex PCR was the method, and the copy in TCRdb shows in-frame clones only, minus some. In the table there are 250,000 to 350,000 clones, approximately 84% of which are singletons. Sequencing was performed on peripheral blood. Receptors were obtained from a human donor with COVID-19, enrolled during active disease. The donor label of this sample is uncertain.

The chain couples TRBV28 to TRBJ2-7; TRBD1 aligns across 7 bases. Germline CDR1 reads MDHEN; CDR2 reads SYDVKM. V was clipped by 5 bases and J by 6 bases; unmatched bases: 13. This CDR3 region has 15 residues. The CDR3 DNA reads TGTGCCAGCAGTCCGCTTCGACAGGGAATTGGCGAGCAGTACTTC. It encodes CASSPLRQGIGEQYF.

This chain connects TRBV15 to TRBJ2-1, with TRBD1 matching 9 bases. Germline V gene sequence: CDR1 LNHNV, CDR2 YYDKDF (reference sequence). CDR3 length: 14 residues. J was trimmed by 15 bases and V by 0 bases; bases with no gene match: 9. CDR3 nucleotide sequence: TGTGCCACCAGCAGAGATCAGAACGACAGGGGGGGGTTCTTC. This translates into CATSRDQNDRGGFF.

The chain uses TRBV19 and TRBJ2-1; 11 bases are a match to TRBD2. J gave up 7 bases and V 4 bases, and 12 bases lay outside the gene matches. Per germline, CDR1 LNHDA and CDR2 SQIVND (reference sequence). The CDR3 is made up of 17 amino acids. The CDR3 loop is CASSKDVTSGILNEQFF. CDR3 DNA sequence: TGTGCCAGTAGTAAAGACGTGACTAGCGGGATACTGAATGAGCAGTTCTTC.

The chain couples TRBV9 to TRBJ2-2, with a possible D match to TRBD1 (5 bases). The CDR3 runs 18 residues. The V and J ends lost 0 bases and 4 bases respectively, with 19 bases between them. Per the germline V gene, CDR1 is SGDLS and CDR2 is YYNGEE. As DNA, the CDR3 is TGTGCCAGCAGCGTAGTATGGGGCAGGGATTCTGGCACCGGGGAGCTGTTTTTT. This gives the protein CASSVVWGRDSGTGELFF.

As DNA, the CDR3 is TGTGCCAGCAGTTCAGGGACTAGCGGGTTCGCAGATACGCAGTATTTT. Translating it yields CASSSGTSGFADTQYF. This chain connects TRBV28 to TRBJ2-3; 12 nucleotides agree with TRBD2. The CDR3 loop spans 16 amino acids. With V trimmed by 4 bases and J by 4 bases, 6 bases remained unmatched. Germline V gene lookup returns CDR1 MDHEN and CDR2 SYDVKM. Full variable domain (rest looked up from reference TRBV28 and TRBJ2-3): DVKVTQSSRYLVKRTGEKVFLECVQDMDHENMFWYRQDPGLGLRLIYFSYDVKMKEKGDIPEGYSVSREKKERFSLILESASTNQTSMYLCASSSGTSGFADTQYFGPGTRLTVL.

This clone was recorded only once. The chain is built from TRBV11-2 and TRBJ1-2; D gene uncertain. This CDR3 region has 13 residues. From germline, CDR1 is SGHAT and CDR2 FQNNGV. Trimming shortened V by 2 bases and J by 7 bases, and 11 bases separated the two germline ends. CDR3 sequence reads: CASSLLRDGGYTF. The CDR3 nucleotides are TGTGCCAGCAGCTTATTGAGGGATGGTGGCTACACCTTC.

The chain couples TRBV24-1 to TRBJ2-7, with TRBD1 identical over 9 bases. Germline V CDR1 and CDR2: KGHDR, SFDVKD. Losses at the gene ends were 5 bases for V and 1 base for J; bases not matched to a gene: 5. This CDR3 comprises 15 residues. The CDR3 is CATSGTTGGSYEQYF. The CDR3 DNA is TGTGCCACCAGTGGTACGACAGGGGGTTCCTACGAGCAGTACTTC.

This clone was counted a few times. The genes are TRBV6-5 and TRBJ2-2; D perhaps matches TRBD2 (5 bases). The CDR3 covers 15 residues. Germline lookup yields CDR1 MNHEY and CDR2 SVGAGI. V lost 2 bases and J lost 6, with 13 bases in between. The CDR3 DNA sequence: TGTGCCAGCAGTTACGGTGTAGCGCCCGCCGGGGAGCTGTTTTTT. Its protein is CASSYGVAPAGELFF.

CDR3 protein: CASRRGQGVTEAFF. CDR3 DNA sequence: TGTGCCAGCAGGCGGGGACAGGGAGTCACTGAAGCTTTCTTT. The V call is TRBV2, the J call TRBJ1-1, with TRBD1 matching over 9 bases. V was clipped by 6 bases and J by 4 bases; unmatched bases: 6. CDR3 size: 14 residues. The germline V gene has CDR1 SNHLY and CDR2 FYNNEI.

The J gene is TRBJ2-3, the V gene TRBV5-8; 10 nucleotides align to TRBD2. Germline CDR1 reads SGHTS; CDR2 reads YDEGEE. The CDR3 covers 17 residues. Trimming took 1 base from V and 2 from J; bases not matched to a gene: 7. The DNA for the CDR3 is TGTGCCAGCAGCTTGTCCCTAGCGGGAGTATCCACAGATACGCAGTATTTT. It encodes CASSLSLAGVSTDTQYF.

This clone has just one count. This chain uses TRBV28 with TRBJ2-3, with D perhaps matching TRBD1 (6 bases). Germline values: CDR1 MDHEN, CDR2 SYDVKM. CDR3 length: 17 residues. V gave up 7 bases and J gave up 0 bases, with 20 bases separating them. The CDR3 region has the DNA TGTGCCAGCAATCCAAGGGGGAGAACCACTAGCACAGATACGCAGTATTTT. Translation: CASNPRGRTTSTDTQYF.

This clone was detected only once. This sequence joins TRBV7-2 and TRBJ1-2; D perhaps matches TRBD1 (5 bases). V was pared by 0 bases and J by 6 bases, with 11 bases between. Germline V gene sequence: CDR1 SGHTA, CDR2 FQGNSA. The CDR3 consists of 14 residues. CDR3 bases: TGTGCCAGCAGCTTAGCCAGGGCCGGAGATGGCTACACCTTC. Amino acids: CASSLARAGDGYTF.

The chain has TRBV15 and TRBJ2-4; a weak D match, TRBD2 (6 bases). This CDR3 contains 14 residues. V gave up 1 base and J gave up 7 bases, with 11 bases separating them. Germline values: CDR1 LNHNV, CDR2 YYDKDF (reference sequence). In DNA form, the CDR3 reads TGTGCCACCAGCAGAGGCGGGGAAGGGAACATTCAGTACTTC. This sequence encodes CATSRGGEGNIQYF.

The chain combines TRBV20-1 with TRBJ1-2; TRBD1 is a possible D gene (5 bases). This CDR3 is 17 amino acids long. CDR1 and CDR2 from the germline V gene are DFQATT and SNEGSKA (reference sequence). V lost 3 bases to trimming and J lost 4 bases, with 24 bases between them. CDR3 coding DNA: TGCAGTGCTAGTCCCCCCAGGGATCCTGGGTTTGGCTATGGCTACACCTTC. Translation gives CSASPPRDPGFGYGYTF.

The rearrangement uses TRBV5-1 and TRBJ2-3; the match to TRBD1 covers 11 bases. The CDR3 loop spans 16 amino acids. V shed 0 bases, J shed 6 bases, and the junction held 6 bases outside the gene matches. Germline CDR1 reads SGHRS; CDR2 reads YFSETQ. CDR3 sequence reads: CASSLEGTGGRDTQYF. In DNA, the CDR3 is TGCGCCAGCAGCTTGGAGGGGACAGGGGGTAGGGATACGCAGTATTTT.

V is TRBV28 and J is TRBJ1-1; 8 bases map to TRBD1. With 4 bases clipped from V and 11 bases from J, the junction kept 3 bases outside the gene matches. Germline values: CDR1 MDHEN, CDR2 SYDVKM. The CDR3 has 11 amino acids. The CDR3 region is CASSWTGHAFF. DNA for the CDR3: TGTGCCAGCAGTTGGACAGGGCACGCTTTCTTT. The whole variable domain, filled in from reference TRBV28 and TRBJ1-1, reads DVKVTQSSRYLVKRTGEKVFLECVQDMDHENMFWYRQDPGLGLRLIYFSYDVKMKEKGDIPEGYSVSREKKERFSLILESASTNQTSMYLCASSWTGHAFFGQGTRLTVV.

This clone was seen a handful of times. The chain is built from TRBV5-1 and TRBJ2-5; D may be TRBD2 (7 bases). The CDR3 contains 18 residues. Germline V lookup: CDR1 SGHRS, CDR2 YFSETQ. Deletions cut 0 bases from V and 3 bases from J, with 21 bases between. CDR3 in DNA: TGCGCCAGCAGCTTGGTGGGGAGGGGGGCGACTACAAAAGAGACCCAGTACTTC. It specifies CASSLVGRGATTKETQYF.

The chain couples TRBV27 to TRBJ2-1, with TRBD2 identical over 12 bases. This CDR3 contains 15 residues. V gave up 5 bases and J gave up 10 bases; unmatched junction bases: 9. CDR1 and CDR2 from the germline V gene are MNHEY and SMNVEV (reference sequence). The CDR3 DNA follows: TGTGCCAGCAGTACGACTAGCGGGAGATTCAGGGAGCAGTTCTTC. This gives the protein CASSTTSGRFREQFF.

The chain has TRBV2 and TRBJ2-1; D not resolved. The CDR3 has 15 amino acids. V gave up 4 bases and J gave up 0 bases, with 10 bases separating them. The germline gives CDR1 SNHLY, CDR2 FYNNEI. CDR3 in amino acids: CASSVELSSYNEQFF. The CDR3 bases are TGTGCCAGCAGTGTGGAGTTAAGCTCCTACAATGAGCAGTTCTTC.

With regard to this clone: Other DNA sequences from this sample encode an identical CDR3 as well. J is TRBJ2-3 and V is TRBV5-6; 9 bases align to TRBD1. CDR3 length: 15 amino acids. The junction had 0 bases not matched to a gene; V was cut back by 0 bases and J by 1 base. Looked up from germline, CDR1 is SGHDT and CDR2 is YYEEEE. The CDR3 protein is CASSLGTGGTDTQYF. DNA of the CDR3: TGTGCCAGCAGCTTGGGGACAGGGGGCACAGATACGCAGTATTTT.

CDR3 bases: TGTGCCAGCAGTTACGGCGGAATCACAGATACGCAGTATTTT. Protein: CASSYGGITDTQYF. The chain couples TRBV6-2 or TRBV6-3 to TRBJ2-3, with D hard to call. Germline CDR1 MNHEY, CDR2 SVGEGT. The V end lost 2 bases, the J end lost 2 bases, and 8 bases lay between the germline ends. This CDR3 has 14 amino acids.